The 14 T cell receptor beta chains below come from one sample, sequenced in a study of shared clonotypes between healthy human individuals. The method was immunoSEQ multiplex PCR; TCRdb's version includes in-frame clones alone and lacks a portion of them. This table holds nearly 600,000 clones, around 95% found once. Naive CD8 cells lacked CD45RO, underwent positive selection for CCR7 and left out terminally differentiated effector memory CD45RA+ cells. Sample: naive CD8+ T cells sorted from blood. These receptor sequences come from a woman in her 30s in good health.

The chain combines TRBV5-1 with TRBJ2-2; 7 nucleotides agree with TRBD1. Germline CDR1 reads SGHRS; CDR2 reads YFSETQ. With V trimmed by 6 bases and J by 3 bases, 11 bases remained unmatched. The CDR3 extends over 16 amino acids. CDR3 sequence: CASTKSGQIYTGELFF. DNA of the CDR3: TGCGCCAGCACCAAATCGGGACAGATCTACACCGGGGAGCTGTTTTTT.

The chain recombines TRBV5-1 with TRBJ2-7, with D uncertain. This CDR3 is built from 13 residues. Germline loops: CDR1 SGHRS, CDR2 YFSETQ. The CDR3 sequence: CPPLVGTRDEQYF. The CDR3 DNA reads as TGCCCCCCCCTCGTTGGTACTCGGGACGAGCAGTACTTC.

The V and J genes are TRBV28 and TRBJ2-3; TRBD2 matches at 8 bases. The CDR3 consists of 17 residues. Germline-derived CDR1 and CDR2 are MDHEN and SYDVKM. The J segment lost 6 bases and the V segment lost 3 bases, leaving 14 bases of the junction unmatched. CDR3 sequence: CASSFPTSGSDMDTQYF. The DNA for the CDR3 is TGTGCCAGCAGTTTCCCCACAAGCGGGAGCGATATGGATACGCAGTATTTT.

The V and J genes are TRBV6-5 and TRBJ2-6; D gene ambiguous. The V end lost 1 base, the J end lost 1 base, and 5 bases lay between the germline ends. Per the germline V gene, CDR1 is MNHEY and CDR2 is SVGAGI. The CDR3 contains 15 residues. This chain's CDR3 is CASSYFDSGANVLTF. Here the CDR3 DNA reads TGTGCCAGCAGTTACTTCGATTCTGGGGCCAACGTCCTGACTTTC.

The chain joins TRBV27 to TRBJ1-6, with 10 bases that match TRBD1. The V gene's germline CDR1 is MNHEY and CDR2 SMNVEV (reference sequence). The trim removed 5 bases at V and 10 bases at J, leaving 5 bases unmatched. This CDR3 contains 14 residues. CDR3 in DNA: TGTGCCAGCAGTCCGACAGGGGGCCGATCACCCCTCCACTTT. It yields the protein CASSPTGGRSPLHF.

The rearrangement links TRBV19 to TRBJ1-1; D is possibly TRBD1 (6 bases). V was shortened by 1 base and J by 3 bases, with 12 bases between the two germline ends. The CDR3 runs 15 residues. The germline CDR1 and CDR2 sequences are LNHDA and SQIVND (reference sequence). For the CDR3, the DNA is TGTGCCAGTAGTATAGTTCCGGAGGGGGACACTGAAGCTTTCTTT. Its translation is CASSIVPEGDTEAFF.

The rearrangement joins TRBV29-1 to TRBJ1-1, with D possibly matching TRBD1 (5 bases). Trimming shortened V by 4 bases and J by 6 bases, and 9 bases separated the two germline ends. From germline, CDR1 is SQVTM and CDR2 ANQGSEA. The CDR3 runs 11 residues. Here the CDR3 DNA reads TGCAGCGTTGGGGAACAGGCTGAAGCTTTCTTT. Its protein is CSVGEQAEAFF.

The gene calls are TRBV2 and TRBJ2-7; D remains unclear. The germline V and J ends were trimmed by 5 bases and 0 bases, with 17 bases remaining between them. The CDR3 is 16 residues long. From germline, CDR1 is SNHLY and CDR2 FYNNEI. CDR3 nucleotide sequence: TGTGCCAGCAGTCCCGCGCGACCTGGCGACTCCTACGAGCAGTACTTC. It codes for CASSPARPGDSYEQYF.

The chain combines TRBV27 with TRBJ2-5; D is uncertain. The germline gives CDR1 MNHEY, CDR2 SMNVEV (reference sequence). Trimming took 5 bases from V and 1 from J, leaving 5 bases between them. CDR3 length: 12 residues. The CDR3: CASSATQETQYF. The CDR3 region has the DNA TGTGCCAGCAGTGCGACCCAAGAGACCCAGTACTTC.

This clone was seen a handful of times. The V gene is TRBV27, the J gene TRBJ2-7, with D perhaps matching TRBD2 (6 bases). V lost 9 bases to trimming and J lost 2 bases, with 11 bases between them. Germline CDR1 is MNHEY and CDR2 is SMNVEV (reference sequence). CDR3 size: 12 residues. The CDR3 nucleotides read TGTGCCAGTGGGACTTCCCCCTACGAGCAGTACTTC. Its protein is CASGTSPYEQYF.

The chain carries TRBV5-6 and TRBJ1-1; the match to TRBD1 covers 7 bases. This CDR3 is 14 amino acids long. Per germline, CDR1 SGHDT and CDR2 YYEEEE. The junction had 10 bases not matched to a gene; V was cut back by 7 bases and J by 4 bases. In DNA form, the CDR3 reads TGTGCCAGCGGCGTTGAGACAGGGACCACTGAAGCTTTCTTT. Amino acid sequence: CASGVETGTTEAFF.

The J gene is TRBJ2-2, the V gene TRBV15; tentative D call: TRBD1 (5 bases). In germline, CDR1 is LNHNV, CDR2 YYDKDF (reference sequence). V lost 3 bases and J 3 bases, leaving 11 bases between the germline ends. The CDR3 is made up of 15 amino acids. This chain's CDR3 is CATSRTVTDTGELFF. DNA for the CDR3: TGTGCCACCAGCAGGACAGTAACTGACACCGGGGAGCTGTTTTTT.

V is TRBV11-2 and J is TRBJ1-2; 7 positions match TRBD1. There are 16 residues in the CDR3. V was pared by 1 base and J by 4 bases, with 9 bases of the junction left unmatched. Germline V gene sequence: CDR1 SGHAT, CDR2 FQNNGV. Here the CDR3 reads CASSLGGGTDIYGYTF. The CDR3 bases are TGTGCCAGCAGCTTAGGGGGCGGGACAGACATCTATGGCTACACCTTC.

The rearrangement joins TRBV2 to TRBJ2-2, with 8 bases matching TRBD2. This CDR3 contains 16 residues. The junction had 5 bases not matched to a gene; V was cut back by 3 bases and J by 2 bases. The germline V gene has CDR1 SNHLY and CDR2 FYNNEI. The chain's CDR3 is CASSDKGTSNTGELFF. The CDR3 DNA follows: TGTGCCAGCAGTGATAAAGGGACTAGTAACACCGGGGAGCTGTTTTTT.